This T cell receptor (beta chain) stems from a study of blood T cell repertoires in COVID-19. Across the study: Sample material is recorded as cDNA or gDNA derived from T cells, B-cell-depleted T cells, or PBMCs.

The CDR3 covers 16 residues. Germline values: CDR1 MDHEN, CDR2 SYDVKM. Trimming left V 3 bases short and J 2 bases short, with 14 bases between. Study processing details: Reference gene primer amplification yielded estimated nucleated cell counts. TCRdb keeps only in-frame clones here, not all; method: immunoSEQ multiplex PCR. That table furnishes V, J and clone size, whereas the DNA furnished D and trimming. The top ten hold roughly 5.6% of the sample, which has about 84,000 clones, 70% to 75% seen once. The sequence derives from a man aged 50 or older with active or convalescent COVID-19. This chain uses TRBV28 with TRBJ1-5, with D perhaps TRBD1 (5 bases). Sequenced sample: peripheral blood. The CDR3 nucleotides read TGTGCCAGCAGTTTTTTGGAGGGGAGCGGCAATCAGCCCCAGCATTTT. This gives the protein CASSFLEGSGNQPQHF.